Here is one TCR beta chain with its context. Its antigen is undetermined. This sample was included in a study of T cell responses to AZD1222 COVID-19 vaccine. Repertoires were generated with immunoSEQ multiplex PCR, while TCRdb's copy carries only in-frame clones and drops some. The sample contains some 120,000 clones, more than 75% of which appear only once. CDR1 SGHDN and CDR2 FVKESK come from the germline V gene. The V gene lost 2 bases and the J gene lost 4 bases, with 12 bases spanning the gap. The CDR3 sequence is 14 residues long. Study observations and caveats: Repertoires were collected only later (after the peak T cell response had occurred).

The chain combines TRBV14 with TRBJ2-7, with D unclear. This TCR came from an adult in good health. This material consisted of peripheral blood, taken on day 0 of AZD1222 vaccination. The CDR3 nucleotides read TGTGCCAGCAGCCAATCTTATTCCCTGTACGAGCAGTACTTC. It encodes CASSQSYSLYEQYF. Filled out from reference TRBV14 and TRBJ2-7, the complete variable domain reads EAGVTQFPSHSVIEKGQTVTLRCDPISGHDNLYWYRRVMGKEIKFLLHFVKESKQDESGMPNNRFLAERTGGTYSTLKVQPAELEDSGVYFCASSQSYSLYEQYFGPGTRLTVT.